This T cell receptor beta chain emerged from a study of CD8+ T cells in alopecia areata (dated by TCRdb to 2016 to 2019). Background for the entire study: Treated patients were enrolled in an open-label pilot trial of oral tofacitinib, 5 to 10 mg twice daily, for moderate-to-severe alopecia areata. Biopsies were taken from tofacitinib-treated patients at baseline and again at 4 and 24 weeks into treatment, and several of those patients also had a later scalp biopsy. The study used high-throughput TCRbeta sequencing to examine T cell clonal expansion in alopecia areata, in both the C3H/HeJ mouse model and human patients. The SALT score, which quantifies the percentage of affected scalp surface area, was used to measure disease severity in treated patients. Patients received tofacitinib for 6 to 18 months and were then followed off drug for 6 months to check for delayed response and recurrence. Scalp clonality was compared among normal scalp (n=4), patchy alopecia areata scalp (n=8), and alopecia totalis/universalis scalp (n=8). TCRbeta CDR3 regions were amplified by immunoSEQ multiplex PCR using 35 Vbeta forward and 13 Jbeta reverse primers. RNA came from the PAXgene miRNA kit for fixed scalp, the miRNeasy kit for PBMCs, and the RNeasy kit for mouse skin. On the human side, TCRbeta sequencing was run on scalp tissue and on sorted CD4+ and CD8+ peripheral blood T cells from healthy controls and from alopecia areata patients with either patchy or totalis/universalis disease.

Receptor libraries were prepared by the immunoSEQ multiplex PCR assay. RNA was extracted from all samples and reverse transcribed into cDNA, which served as template for TCR sequencing. SuperScript III was used for first-strand cDNA synthesis, primed with a 2:1 mix of oligo-dT and random hexamers. A synthetic immune receptor repertoire was used to assess amplification bias, and residual bias was removed computationally. As for how the authors treated the data: Raw reads were preprocessed for error removal, and CDR3 was defined according to IMGT conventions as running from the conserved cysteine to phenylalanine. Clonality was computed by normalizing Shannon entropy by log2 of the number of productive unique TCRs and subtracting the result from 1. CD4 or CD8 identity of scalp clones was inferred by cross-referencing scalp TCRbeta sequences with sorted blood CD4 and CD8 repertoires. The immuneACCESS repertoire file appears here via TCRdb, limited to in-frame rearrangements. These files lack a portion of the clones; in checked studies, under half of the deficit traces to unresolved V genes, and the cause of the others is not known. That table furnishes V, J and clone size, whereas the DNA furnished D and trimming. In this sample the table shows roughly 180,000 clones, roughly three fifths of which occur a single time. The ten biggest clones cover less than 3.5% of the sample.

About this clone itself: Its antigen is still unknown. Base qualities are not at hand, and no much larger clone is one base apart.

The paper's findings and limits, for the study overall: Unlike mouse skin, where gammadelta T cells dominate, normal human skin contains resident alphabeta T cells that get sequenced too, which complicates analysis of the scalp TCR repertoire. Because the treated cohort was small and had only one nonresponder, larger studies are needed to examine links between baseline CD8+ expansion and response. Higher clonality and more expanded CD8+ clones were observed in lesional scalp than in normal scalp, particularly in alopecia totalis/universalis, a finding suggestive of antigenic drive. Scalp clonality and the number of expanded CD8+ clones among the top 100 scalp clones were significantly decreased by tofacitinib. Compared with mice, TCR sequences shared between patients were less clear, possibly partly because of HLA diversity across the patient population. During tofacitinib treatment, many expanded lesional clones stuck around in both scalp and blood, and this persistence may partly explain why relapse happens after treatment is stopped.

Taken with the paper, the label for time point translates to: about four weeks on oral tofacitinib. The label giving this sample's treatment or condition can be read as: oral pan-JAK inhibitor, 5-10 mg twice daily. Lesional scalp punch biopsies and peripheral blood were collected from alopecia areata patients. PBMCs were isolated by density centrifugation and stained for CD3, CD4 and CD8, and CD4+ and CD8+ T cells were sorted on a FACSAria. The CDR3, from cysteine to phenylalanine, totals 18 residues. Only CDR3 DNA remains: 54 bases, in frame from the first base. V loses 0 bases, J loses 4 bases, and the germline ends lie 19 bases apart. For CDR1 and CDR2, the germline V gene lists KGHSH and LQKENI.

This sequence uses TRBV18 and TRBJ2-1, with the D gene not clear enough to name. The specimen was CD4+ T cells sorted from blood, collected at week 4, from a patient treated with tofacitinib. The receptor's source is a human donor with alopecia areata. CDR3 sequence: CASSPPFSQRTHYNEQFF. The nucleotides are TGTGCCAGCTCACCACCGTTCAGCCAACGAACACATTACAATGAGCAGTTCTTC.